A single sample is the source of the 3 T cell receptor beta chains below, sequenced in a study of Graves' ophthalmopathy and Graves' hyperthyroidism. RNA transcripts provided the template for amplifying TCR beta CDR3 regions. Second-round multiplex PCR followed a first-round RT-PCR using HTBI primers. TCRdb called the multiplex PCR reads again in MiXCR, with one record for every CDR3 protein. The sample consists of 450,000 or so distinct CDR3 sequences, roughly 14% of them appearing once. Sequencing was done on a sample of blood. These receptors were taken from a woman aged 30 to 39 with Graves' ophthalmopathy.

This clonotype was seen more than once but under ten times. A junction end diverges from the germline sequence, so it may reflect a read error. The chain joins TRBV30 to TRBJ2-7; D may be TRBD2 (6 bases). Germline CDR1 reads GTSNPN; CDR2 reads SVGIG (reference sequence). CDR3 size: 13 residues. The CDR3 here is CAWSDGSSYEQHF. CDR3 nucleotides: TGTGCCTGGAGTGACGGGAGCTCCTACGAGCAGCACTTC.

In this sample, this clonotype turned up many times. This sequence joins TRBV2 and TRBJ2-5; D is ambiguous. V was trimmed by 5 bases and J by 5 bases, leaving 3 bases between them. There are 10 residues in the CDR3. CDR1 is SNHLY, CDR2 FYNNEI, per germline. The CDR3 nucleotides read TGTGCCAGCAGTTGGGAGACCCAGTACTTC. It specifies CASSWETQYF.

The chain combines TRBV30 with TRBJ2-3; D is ambiguous. Germline lookup yields CDR1 GTSNPN and CDR2 SVGIG (reference sequence). V lost 0 bases and J lost 1, with 14 bases in between. The length of the CDR3 is 16 residues. The DNA of the CDR3 is TGTGCCTGGAGTGTATGGGCCGGAAGGGGCACAGATACGCAGTATTTT. The encoded protein is CAWSVWAGRGTDTQYF.